This T cell receptor beta chain stems from a study of post-analysis software for immune sequencing data. Study-wide results and caveats: The normalized Chao1 diversity of multiple sclerosis patients was significantly lower than that of controls. In patients, TRBV5-6, TRBV5-1 and TRBV20-1 belonged to roughly five TRBV segments found more frequently than in controls.

V lost 4 bases to trimming and J lost 0 bases; unmatched junction nucleotides: 13. The CDR3 loop spans 17 amino acids. Per the germline V gene, CDR1 is SGHRS and CDR2 is YFSETQ. This clonotype was detected only a few times. What it recognizes is unknown. TCR beta cDNA libraries included unique molecular identifiers. A population of about 1 to 11 million T cells gave rise to roughly 0.5 million cDNA molecules. Each CDR3 protein is one row after TCRdb ran MiXCR on the PCR reads. The table records roughly 800,000 distinct CDR3 sequences, 53% of them present only once. This chain links TRBV5-1 with TRBJ2-7; 7 nucleotides line up with TRBD1. The TCR was taken from a girl aged 5 to 17 with multiple sclerosis. The specimen sequenced was blood. CDR3 nucleotide sequence: TGCGCCAGCAGCCGAACTACAGGGGACCTCCACTCCTACGAGCAGTACTTC. Its protein product is CASSRTTGDLHSYEQYF.